A single T cell receptor beta chain is shown here with its context. This sample was taken from a study of human T cells and chemical hapten exposure. Time point denoted: patch test 2, 6 weeks after DPC sensitization. Treatment meaning: therapeutic diphenylcyclopropenone sensitization with weekly scalp DPC. In TCRdb, the RACE reads were re-called with MiXCR into one record per CDR3 protein. Counted here are roughly 84,000 distinct CDR3 sequences, about 10% occurring once; the ten biggest clones make up roughly 5%. Germline V CDR1 and CDR2: SQVTM, ANQGSEA. V gave up 7 bases and J gave up 6 bases; unmatched junction bases: 7. The CDR3 is 13 amino acids.

The rearrangement uses TRBV29-1 and TRBJ1-2; 11 nucleotides agree with TRBD1. The origin of this receptor is a woman between 45 and 60 years old with alopecia areata. Some clones in this sample may be carry-over from other donors' samples. Here the sequenced sample was whole blood, taken in connection with sensitization to the hapten diphenylcyclopropenone (DPC). The CDR3 spells CSAPGQGVHGYTF. CDR3 nucleotide sequence: TGCAGCGCTCCGGGACAGGGGGTGCATGGCTACACCTTC.